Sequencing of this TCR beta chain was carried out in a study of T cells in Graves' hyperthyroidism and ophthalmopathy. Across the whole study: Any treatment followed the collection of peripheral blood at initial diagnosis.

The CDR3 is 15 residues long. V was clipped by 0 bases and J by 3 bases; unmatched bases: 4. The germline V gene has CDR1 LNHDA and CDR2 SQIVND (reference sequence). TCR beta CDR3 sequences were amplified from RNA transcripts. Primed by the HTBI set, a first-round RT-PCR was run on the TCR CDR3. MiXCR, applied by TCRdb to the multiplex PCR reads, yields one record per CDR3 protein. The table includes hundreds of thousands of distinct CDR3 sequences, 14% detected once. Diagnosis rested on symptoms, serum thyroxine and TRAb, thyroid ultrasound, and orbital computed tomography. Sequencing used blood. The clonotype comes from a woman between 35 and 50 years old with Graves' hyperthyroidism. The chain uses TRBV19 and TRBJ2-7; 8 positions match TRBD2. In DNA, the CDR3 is TGTGCCAGTAGTATAGACGGGGGGGCTGTCTACGAGCAGTACTTC. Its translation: CASSIDGGAVYEQYF.